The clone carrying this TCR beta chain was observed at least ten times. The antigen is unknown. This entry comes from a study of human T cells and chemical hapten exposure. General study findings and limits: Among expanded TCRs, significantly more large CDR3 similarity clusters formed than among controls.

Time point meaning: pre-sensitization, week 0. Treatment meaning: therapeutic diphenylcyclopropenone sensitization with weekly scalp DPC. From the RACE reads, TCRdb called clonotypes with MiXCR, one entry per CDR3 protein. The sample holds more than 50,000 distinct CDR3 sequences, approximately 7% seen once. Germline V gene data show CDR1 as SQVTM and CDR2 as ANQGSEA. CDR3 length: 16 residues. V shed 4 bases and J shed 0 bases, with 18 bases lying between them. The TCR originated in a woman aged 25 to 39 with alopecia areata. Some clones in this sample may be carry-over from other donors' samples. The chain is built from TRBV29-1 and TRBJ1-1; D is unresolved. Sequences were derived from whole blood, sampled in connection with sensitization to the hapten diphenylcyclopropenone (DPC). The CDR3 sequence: CSVAFLTPYLNTEAFF. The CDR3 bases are TGCAGCGTTGCCTTCCTGACACCTTACTTGAACACTGAAGCTTTCTTT.